These 13 T cell receptor beta chains share one sample of origin, sequenced in a study of early T cells in non-severe SARS-CoV-2 infection. TCRdb recomputed calls from the 5' RACE reads with MiXCR, one row per CDR3 protein. The sample yields tens of thousands of distinct CDR3 sequences, 9.5% to 15% seen once. The sequencing sample was made of whole blood. The source of these receptors is an adult who was a healthcare worker with PCR-confirmed SARS-CoV-2 infection or an uninfected control (not recorded which).

This rearrangement joins TRBV30 to TRBJ2-4; 7 bases align to TRBD1. The CDR3 sequence is 14 residues long. The V gene end was trimmed by 0 bases and the J gene end by 3 bases; junction bases not matched to a gene: 2. The germline V gene has CDR1 GTSNPN and CDR2 SVGIG (reference sequence). CDR3: CAWSVAGGKNIQYF. The CDR3 DNA sequence: TGTGCCTGGAGTGTAGCAGGGGGCAAAAACATTCAGTACTTC.

This chain links TRBV5-5 with TRBJ2-7; 11 bases fit TRBD2. The ends lost 4 bases at V and 3 bases at J; junction bases unmatched: 6. The germline V gene has CDR1 SGHKS and CDR2 YYEKEE (reference sequence). The CDR3 extends over 15 amino acids. CDR3 sequence (DNA): TGTGCCAGCAGCCCGGGACTAGCGGTCAACTACGAGCAGTACTTC. It encodes CASSPGLAVNYEQYF.

In this sample, this clonotype turned up many times. This sequence joins TRBV5-1 and TRBJ2-7, with D tentatively TRBD2 (6 bases). Trimming took 4 bases from V and 5 from J, leaving 16 bases between them. CDR1 and CDR2 from the germline V gene are SGHRS and YFSETQ. This CDR3 spans 14 amino acids. The CDR3 sequence: CASSAGGNIHEQYF. In DNA form, the CDR3 reads TGCGCCAGCAGCGCTGGCGGGAATATCCACGAGCAGTACTTC. Combining the CDR3 with reference TRBV5-1 and TRBJ2-7 gives the whole variable domain KAGVTQTPRYLIKTRGQQVTLSCSPISGHRSVSWYQQTPGQGLQFLFEYFSETQRNKGNFPGRFSGRQFSNSRSEMNVSTLELGDSALYLCASSAGGNIHEQYFGPGTRLTVT.

This clonotype was seen more than once but under ten times. V is TRBV14 and J is TRBJ2-1, with 11 bases lining up with TRBD2. V lost 4 bases to trimming and J lost 3 bases; unmatched junction nucleotides: 5. The germline V gene encodes CDR1 SGHDN and CDR2 FVKESK. CDR3 length: 16 amino acids. This CDR3 reads CASSPGTSGDYNEQFF. The CDR3 region has the DNA TGTGCCAGCAGCCCAGGGACTAGCGGAGACTACAATGAGCAGTTCTTC.

This clonotype was detected a few times. The V call is TRBV7-9, the J call TRBJ1-5; the D gene is possibly TRBD1 (6 bases). Germline loops: CDR1 SEHNR, CDR2 FQNEAQ (reference sequence). The CDR3 loop spans 15 amino acids. Trimming removed 1 base from V and 0 bases from J, with 7 bases in between. Here the CDR3 reads CASSLGTDSNQPQHF. The CDR3 bases are TGTGCCAGCAGCTTAGGGACAGATAGCAATCAGCCCCAGCATTTT.

Ten or more counts support this clonotype. The rearrangement uses TRBV6-4 and TRBJ2-3, with 9 bases that match TRBD2. The CDR3 contains 13 residues. Trimming at V came to 7 bases and at J to 4 bases, leaving 3 bases not matched to a gene. The germline V gene has CDR1 MRHNA and CDR2 SNTAGT. CDR3 region: CASIAGVADTQYF. CDR3 in DNA: TGTGCCAGCATAGCGGGAGTCGCAGATACGCAGTATTTT.

The CDR3 coding sequence is TGTGCCAGCAGCTTGAATCGTCGGAACAATGAGCAGTTCTTC. Translating it yields CASSLNRRNNEQFF. The chain carries TRBV5-6 and TRBJ2-1; D gene uncertain. Germline assignment: CDR1 SGHDT and CDR2 YYEEEE. V shed 1 base and J shed 5 bases, with 10 bases lying between them. This CDR3 contains 14 residues.

This clonotype has ten or more counts. The chain recombines TRBV2 with TRBJ2-5; the D is unclear. Germline V gene data show CDR1 as SNHLY and CDR2 as FYNNEI. V was pared by 2 bases and J by 4 bases, with 14 bases between. CDR3 size: 15 residues. As DNA, the CDR3 is TGTGCCAGCAGTGAAACCAAGGTTTTGGTAGAGACCCAGTACTTC. Amino acid sequence: CASSETKVLVETQYF.

A few counts support this clonotype. Here the CDR3 DNA reads TGCAGCGCCACCCGACAGTCCTACGAGCAGTACTTC. This encodes CSATRQSYEQYF. V usage is TRBV29-1 and J usage is TRBJ2-7; D is perhaps TRBD1 (5 bases). Trimming left V 7 bases short and J 1 base short, with 11 bases between. The CDR3 runs to 12 residues. Germline-derived CDR1 and CDR2 are SQVTM and ANQGSEA.

The gene calls are TRBV9 and TRBJ2-3, with D possibly being TRBD1 or TRBD2 (6 bases each). V was clipped by 0 bases and J by 3 bases, with 11 bases between them. Germline lookup yields CDR1 SGDLS and CDR2 YYNGEE. The CDR3 totals 15 residues. CDR3 nucleotide sequence: TGTGCCAGCAGCGTAGAGCAGGGGAGGACAGATACGCAGTATTTT. Its protein is CASSVEQGRTDTQYF.

The chain links TRBV28 to TRBJ2-7, with a weak D call TRBD2 (5 bases). Germline CDR1 reads MDHEN; CDR2 reads SYDVKM. V lost 1 base and J lost 11, with 12 bases in between. The CDR3 is 12 residues long. CDR3 residues: CASSLYESSKYF. The CDR3 region has the DNA TGTGCCAGCAGTTTATATGAATCTAGCAAGTACTTC.

This clonotype was seen repeatedly, ten times or more. This chain uses TRBV18 with TRBJ1-1; D possibly corresponds to TRBD1 (5 bases). V was shortened by 2 bases and J by 4 bases, with 11 bases between the two germline ends. From germline, CDR1 is KGHSH and CDR2 LQKENI. The CDR3 length is 14 residues. This CDR3 reads CASSPMGTGTEAFF. CDR3 nucleotide sequence: TGTGCCAGCTCACCAATGGGGACGGGCACTGAAGCTTTCTTT.

The chain combines TRBV18 with TRBJ1-6; D call uncertain. Germline V gives CDR1 KGHSH, CDR2 LQKENI. The CDR3 covers 15 residues. Deletions cut 0 bases from V and 7 bases from J, with 10 bases between. Written as DNA, the CDR3 is TGTGCCAGCTCACCACCGGCAGGAGGAAATTCACCCCTCCACTTT. Translation: CASSPPAGGNSPLHF.